Listed here is a single T cell receptor (beta chain). Its cognate antigen is unknown. These data belong to a study of identifying expanded T cells in peripheral blood. Germline CDR1 and CDR2: MDHEN and SYDVKM. Trimming removed 6 bases at V and 0 bases at J, with 15 bases between. There are 16 residues in the CDR3. During the collection period, no donor immune events like infections were recorded. Study-wide findings and caveats: Across healthy donors, higher total template counts meant significantly greater approximately two-week count variance.

Clones were sequenced by immunoSEQ multiplex PCR, and TCRdb holds only the in-frame ones, with some missing. The sample lists tens of thousands of clones; 84% were seen once. The clonotype was recovered from a person between 18 and 70 years old in good health. The V and J genes are TRBV28 and TRBJ2-1, with D uncertain. Input material: blood. This CDR3 is CASSSRSRSSYNEQFF. For the CDR3, the DNA is TGTGCCAGCAGCTCCCGTAGCAGAAGCTCCTACAATGAGCAGTTCTTC.